This TCR beta chain was recovered during a study of T cells in Graves' hyperthyroidism and ophthalmopathy. Used for diagnoses were clinical symptoms, serum thyroxine and TRAb, thyroid ultrasound and orbital computed tomography. This clonotype came up once. The investigators amplified TCR beta CDR3 regions from RNA transcripts. Primed by the HTBI set, a first-round RT-PCR was run on the TCR CDR3. TCRdb reanalysed the multiplex PCR reads using MiXCR and keeps one entry per CDR3 protein. The sample records around 420,000 distinct CDR3 sequences, 15% to 18% being singletons. V lost 7 bases, J lost 5 bases, and 7 bases stayed unmatched. Germline CDR1 and CDR2: LGHDT and YNNKEL (reference sequence). There are 15 residues in the CDR3.

The clonotype was recovered from a woman aged 18-29 years with Graves' hyperthyroidism. Material for sequencing was blood. V usage is TRBV3-1 and J usage is TRBJ2-5, with TRBD2 identical over 13 bases. The DNA for the CDR3 is TGTGCCAGCACGGGACTAGCGGGACTAGGGGAGACCCAGTACTTC. It is translated as CASTGLAGLGETQYF.